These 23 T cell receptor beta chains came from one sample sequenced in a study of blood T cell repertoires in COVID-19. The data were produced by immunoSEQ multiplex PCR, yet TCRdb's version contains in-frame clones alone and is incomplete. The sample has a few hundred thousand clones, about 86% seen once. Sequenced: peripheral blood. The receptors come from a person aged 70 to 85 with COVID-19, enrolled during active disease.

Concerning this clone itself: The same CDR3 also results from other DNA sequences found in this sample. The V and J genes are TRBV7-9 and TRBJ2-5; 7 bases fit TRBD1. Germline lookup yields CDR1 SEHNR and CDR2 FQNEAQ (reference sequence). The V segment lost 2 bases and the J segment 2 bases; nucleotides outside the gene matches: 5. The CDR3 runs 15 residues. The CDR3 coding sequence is TGTGCCAGCAGCTTACGCAGGGGGACACAAGAGACCCAGTACTTC. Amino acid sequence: CASSLRRGTQETQYF.

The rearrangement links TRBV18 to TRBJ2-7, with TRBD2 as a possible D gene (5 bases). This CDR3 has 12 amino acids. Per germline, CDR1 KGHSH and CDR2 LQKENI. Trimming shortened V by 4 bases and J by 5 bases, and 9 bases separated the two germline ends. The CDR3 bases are TGTGCCAGCTCACGGGTACTAGACGAGCAGTACTTC. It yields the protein CASSRVLDEQYF. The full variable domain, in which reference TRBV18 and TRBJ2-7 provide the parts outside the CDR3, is NAGVMQNPRHLVRRRGQEARLRCSPMKGHSHVYWYRQLPEEGLKFMVYLQKENIIDESGMPKERFSAEFPKEGPSILRIQQVVRGDSAAYFCASSRVLDEQYFGPGTRLTVT.

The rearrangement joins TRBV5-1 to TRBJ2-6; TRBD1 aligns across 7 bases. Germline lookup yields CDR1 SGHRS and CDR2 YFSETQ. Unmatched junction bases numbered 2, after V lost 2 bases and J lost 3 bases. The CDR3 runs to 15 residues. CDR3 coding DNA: TGCGCCAGCAGCTTAGGGACAGATGGGGCCAACGTCCTGACTTTC. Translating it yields CASSLGTDGANVLTF.

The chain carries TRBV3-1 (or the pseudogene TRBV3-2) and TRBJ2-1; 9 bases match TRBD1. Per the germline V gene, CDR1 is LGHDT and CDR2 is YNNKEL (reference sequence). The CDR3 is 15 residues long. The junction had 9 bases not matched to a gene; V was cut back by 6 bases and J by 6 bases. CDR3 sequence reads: CASSLGQGLGNEQFF. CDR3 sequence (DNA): TGTGCCAGCAGTTTAGGACAGGGGTTGGGCAATGAGCAGTTCTTC.

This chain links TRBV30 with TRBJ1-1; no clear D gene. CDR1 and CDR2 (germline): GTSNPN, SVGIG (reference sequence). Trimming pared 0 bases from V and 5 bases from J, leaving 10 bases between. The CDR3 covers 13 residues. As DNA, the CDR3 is TGTGCCTGGAGTGTATCACGGGATACTGAAGCTTTCTTT. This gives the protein CAWSVSRDTEAFF.

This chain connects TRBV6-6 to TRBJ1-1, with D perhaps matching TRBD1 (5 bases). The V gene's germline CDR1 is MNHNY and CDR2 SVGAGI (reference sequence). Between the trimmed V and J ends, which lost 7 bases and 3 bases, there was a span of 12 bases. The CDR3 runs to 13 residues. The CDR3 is CASTFDSYTEAFF. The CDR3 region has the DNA TGTGCCAGCACCTTCGACAGCTACACTGAAGCTTTCTTT.

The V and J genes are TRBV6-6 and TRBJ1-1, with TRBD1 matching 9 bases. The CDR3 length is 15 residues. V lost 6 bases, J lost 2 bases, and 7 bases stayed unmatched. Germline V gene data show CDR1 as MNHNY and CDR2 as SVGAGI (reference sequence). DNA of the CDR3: TGTGCCAGCAGGCGAGGGACAGGGCTTAACACTGAAGCTTTCTTT. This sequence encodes CASRRGTGLNTEAFF.

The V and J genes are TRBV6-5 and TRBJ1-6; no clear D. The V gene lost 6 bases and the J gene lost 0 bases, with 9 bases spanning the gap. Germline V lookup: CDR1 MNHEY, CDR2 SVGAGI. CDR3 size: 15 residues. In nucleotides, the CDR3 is TGTGCCAGCAGGGTACTGAACTCCTATAATTCACCCCTCCACTTT. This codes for CASRVLNSYNSPLHF.

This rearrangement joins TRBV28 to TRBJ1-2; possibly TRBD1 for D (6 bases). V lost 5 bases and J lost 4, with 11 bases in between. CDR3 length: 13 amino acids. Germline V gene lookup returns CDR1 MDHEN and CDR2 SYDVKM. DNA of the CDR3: TGTGCCAGCAGTGCAGGGGAAGTCTATGGCTACACCTTC. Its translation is CASSAGEVYGYTF.

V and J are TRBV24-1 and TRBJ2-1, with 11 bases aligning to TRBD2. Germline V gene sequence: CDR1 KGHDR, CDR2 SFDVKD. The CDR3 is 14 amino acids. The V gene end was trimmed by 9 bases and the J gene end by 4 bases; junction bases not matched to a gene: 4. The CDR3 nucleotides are TGTGCCACCTCGACTAGCGGGGCATACAATGAGCAGTTCTTC. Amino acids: CATSTSGAYNEQFF.

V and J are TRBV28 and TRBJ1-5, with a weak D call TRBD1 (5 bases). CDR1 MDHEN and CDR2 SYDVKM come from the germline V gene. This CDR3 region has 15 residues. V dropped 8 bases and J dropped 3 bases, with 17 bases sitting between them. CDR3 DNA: TGTGCCAGCGGCCTGCGGGGGGGAATCAATCAGCCCCAGCATTTT. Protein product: CASGLRGGINQPQHF. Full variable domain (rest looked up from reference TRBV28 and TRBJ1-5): DVKVTQSSRYLVKRTGEKVFLECVQDMDHENMFWYRQDPGLGLRLIYFSYDVKMKEKGDIPEGYSVSREKKERFSLILESASTNQTSMYLCASGLRGGINQPQHFGDGTRLSIL.

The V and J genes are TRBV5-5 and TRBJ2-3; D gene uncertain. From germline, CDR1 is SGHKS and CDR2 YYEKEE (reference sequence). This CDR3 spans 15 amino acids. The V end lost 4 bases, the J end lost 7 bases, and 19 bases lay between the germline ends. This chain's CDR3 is CASSPDPRAINTQYF. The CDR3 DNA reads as TGTGCCAGCAGCCCTGACCCGAGAGCGATTAATACGCAGTATTTT. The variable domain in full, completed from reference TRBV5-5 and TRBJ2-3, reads DAGVTQSPTHLIKTRGQQVTLRCSPISGHKSVSWYQQVLGQGPQFIFQYYEKEERGRGNFPDRFSARQFPNYSSELNVNALLLGDSALYLCASSPDPRAINTQYFGPGTRLTVL.

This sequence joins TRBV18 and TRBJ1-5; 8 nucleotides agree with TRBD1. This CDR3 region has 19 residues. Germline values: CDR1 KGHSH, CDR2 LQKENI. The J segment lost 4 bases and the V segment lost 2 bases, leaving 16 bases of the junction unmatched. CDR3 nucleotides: TGTGCCAGCTCACCAACGTCACAGGGGGAGCGAGGGCCTAATCAGCCCCAGCATTTT. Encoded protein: CASSPTSQGERGPNQPQHF.

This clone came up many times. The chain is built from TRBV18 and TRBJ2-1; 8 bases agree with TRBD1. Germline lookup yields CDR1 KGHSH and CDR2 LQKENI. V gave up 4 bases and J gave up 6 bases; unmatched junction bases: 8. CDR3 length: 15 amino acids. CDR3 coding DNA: TGTGCCAGCTCACGCAGGGGGCGGCAGTTCAATGAGCAGTTCTTC. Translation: CASSRRGRQFNEQFF. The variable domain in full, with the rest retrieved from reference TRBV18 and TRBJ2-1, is NAGVMQNPRHLVRRRGQEARLRCSPMKGHSHVYWYRQLPEEGLKFMVYLQKENIIDESGMPKERFSAEFPKEGPSILRIQQVVRGDSAAYFCASSRRGRQFNEQFFGPGTRLTVL.

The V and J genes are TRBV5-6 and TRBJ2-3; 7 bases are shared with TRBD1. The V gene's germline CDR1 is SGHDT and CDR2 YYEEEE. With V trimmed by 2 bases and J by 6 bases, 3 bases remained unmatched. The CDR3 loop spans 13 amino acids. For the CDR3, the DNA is TGTGCCAGCAGCTTTCAGGGGGTCGATACGCAGTATTTT. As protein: CASSFQGVDTQYF.

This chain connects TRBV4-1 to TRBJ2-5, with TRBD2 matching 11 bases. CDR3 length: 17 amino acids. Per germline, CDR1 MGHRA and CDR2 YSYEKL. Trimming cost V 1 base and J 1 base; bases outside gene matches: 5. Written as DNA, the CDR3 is TGCGCCAGCAGCCAAGGGGCGACTAGCGGGGTCCAAGAGACCCAGTACTTC. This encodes CASSQGATSGVQETQYF.

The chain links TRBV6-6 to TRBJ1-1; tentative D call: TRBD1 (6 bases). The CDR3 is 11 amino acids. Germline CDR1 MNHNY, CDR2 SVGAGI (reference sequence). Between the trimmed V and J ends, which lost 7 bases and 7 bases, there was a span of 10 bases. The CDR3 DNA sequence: TGTGCCAGCAATTTGGACAGTGAAGCTTTCTTT. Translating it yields CASNLDSEAFF.

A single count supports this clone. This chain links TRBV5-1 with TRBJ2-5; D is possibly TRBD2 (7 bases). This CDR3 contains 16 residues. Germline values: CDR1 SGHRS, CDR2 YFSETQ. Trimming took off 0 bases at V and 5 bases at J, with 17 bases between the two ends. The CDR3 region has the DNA TGCGCCAGCAGCTTGGGGGGGGGCGCGGCCGTGGAGACCCAGTACTTC. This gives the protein CASSLGGGAAVETQYF. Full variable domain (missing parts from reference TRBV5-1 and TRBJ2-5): KAGVTQTPRYLIKTRGQQVTLSCSPISGHRSVSWYQQTPGQGLQFLFEYFSETQRNKGNFPGRFSGRQFSNSRSEMNVSTLELGDSALYLCASSLGGGAAVETQYFGPGTRLLVL.

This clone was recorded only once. The DNA of the CDR3 is TGTGCCAGCAGCCAGAATCCAGGCTACGAGCAGTACTTC. Translation: CASSQNPGYEQYF. The chain carries TRBV7-3 and TRBJ2-7; D ambiguous. The V gene lost 5 bases and the J gene lost 3 bases, with 11 bases spanning the gap. The CDR3 totals 13 residues. Germline lookup yields CDR1 SGHTA and CDR2 FQGTGA.

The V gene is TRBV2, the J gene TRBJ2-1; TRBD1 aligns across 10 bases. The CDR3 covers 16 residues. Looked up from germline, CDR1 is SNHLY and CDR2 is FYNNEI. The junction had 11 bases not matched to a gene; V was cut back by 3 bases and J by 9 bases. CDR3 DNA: TGTGCCAGCAGTGATGCGGGACAGGGGATTTTCGGTGAGCAGTTCTTC. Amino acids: CASSDAGQGIFGEQFF.

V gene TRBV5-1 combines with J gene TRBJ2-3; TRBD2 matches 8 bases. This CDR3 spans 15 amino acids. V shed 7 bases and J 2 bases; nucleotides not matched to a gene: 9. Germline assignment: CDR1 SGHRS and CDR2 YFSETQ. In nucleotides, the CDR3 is TGCGCCAGCGGAGATAGCGGGGTAGACACAGATACGCAGTATTTT. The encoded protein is CASGDSGVDTDTQYF.

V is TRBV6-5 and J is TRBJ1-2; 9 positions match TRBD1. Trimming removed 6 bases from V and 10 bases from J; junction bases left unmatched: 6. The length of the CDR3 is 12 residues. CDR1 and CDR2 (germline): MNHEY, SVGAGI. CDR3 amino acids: CASSPGQGVYTF. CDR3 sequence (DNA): TGTGCCAGCAGCCCGGGACAGGGCGTCTACACCTTC.

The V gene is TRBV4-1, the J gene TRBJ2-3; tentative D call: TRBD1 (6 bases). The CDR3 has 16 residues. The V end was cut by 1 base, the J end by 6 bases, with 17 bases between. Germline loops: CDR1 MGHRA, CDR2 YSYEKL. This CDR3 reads CASSQVSTGLADTQYF. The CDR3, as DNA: TGCGCCAGCAGCCAAGTGAGCACAGGGCTGGCTGATACGCAGTATTTT.